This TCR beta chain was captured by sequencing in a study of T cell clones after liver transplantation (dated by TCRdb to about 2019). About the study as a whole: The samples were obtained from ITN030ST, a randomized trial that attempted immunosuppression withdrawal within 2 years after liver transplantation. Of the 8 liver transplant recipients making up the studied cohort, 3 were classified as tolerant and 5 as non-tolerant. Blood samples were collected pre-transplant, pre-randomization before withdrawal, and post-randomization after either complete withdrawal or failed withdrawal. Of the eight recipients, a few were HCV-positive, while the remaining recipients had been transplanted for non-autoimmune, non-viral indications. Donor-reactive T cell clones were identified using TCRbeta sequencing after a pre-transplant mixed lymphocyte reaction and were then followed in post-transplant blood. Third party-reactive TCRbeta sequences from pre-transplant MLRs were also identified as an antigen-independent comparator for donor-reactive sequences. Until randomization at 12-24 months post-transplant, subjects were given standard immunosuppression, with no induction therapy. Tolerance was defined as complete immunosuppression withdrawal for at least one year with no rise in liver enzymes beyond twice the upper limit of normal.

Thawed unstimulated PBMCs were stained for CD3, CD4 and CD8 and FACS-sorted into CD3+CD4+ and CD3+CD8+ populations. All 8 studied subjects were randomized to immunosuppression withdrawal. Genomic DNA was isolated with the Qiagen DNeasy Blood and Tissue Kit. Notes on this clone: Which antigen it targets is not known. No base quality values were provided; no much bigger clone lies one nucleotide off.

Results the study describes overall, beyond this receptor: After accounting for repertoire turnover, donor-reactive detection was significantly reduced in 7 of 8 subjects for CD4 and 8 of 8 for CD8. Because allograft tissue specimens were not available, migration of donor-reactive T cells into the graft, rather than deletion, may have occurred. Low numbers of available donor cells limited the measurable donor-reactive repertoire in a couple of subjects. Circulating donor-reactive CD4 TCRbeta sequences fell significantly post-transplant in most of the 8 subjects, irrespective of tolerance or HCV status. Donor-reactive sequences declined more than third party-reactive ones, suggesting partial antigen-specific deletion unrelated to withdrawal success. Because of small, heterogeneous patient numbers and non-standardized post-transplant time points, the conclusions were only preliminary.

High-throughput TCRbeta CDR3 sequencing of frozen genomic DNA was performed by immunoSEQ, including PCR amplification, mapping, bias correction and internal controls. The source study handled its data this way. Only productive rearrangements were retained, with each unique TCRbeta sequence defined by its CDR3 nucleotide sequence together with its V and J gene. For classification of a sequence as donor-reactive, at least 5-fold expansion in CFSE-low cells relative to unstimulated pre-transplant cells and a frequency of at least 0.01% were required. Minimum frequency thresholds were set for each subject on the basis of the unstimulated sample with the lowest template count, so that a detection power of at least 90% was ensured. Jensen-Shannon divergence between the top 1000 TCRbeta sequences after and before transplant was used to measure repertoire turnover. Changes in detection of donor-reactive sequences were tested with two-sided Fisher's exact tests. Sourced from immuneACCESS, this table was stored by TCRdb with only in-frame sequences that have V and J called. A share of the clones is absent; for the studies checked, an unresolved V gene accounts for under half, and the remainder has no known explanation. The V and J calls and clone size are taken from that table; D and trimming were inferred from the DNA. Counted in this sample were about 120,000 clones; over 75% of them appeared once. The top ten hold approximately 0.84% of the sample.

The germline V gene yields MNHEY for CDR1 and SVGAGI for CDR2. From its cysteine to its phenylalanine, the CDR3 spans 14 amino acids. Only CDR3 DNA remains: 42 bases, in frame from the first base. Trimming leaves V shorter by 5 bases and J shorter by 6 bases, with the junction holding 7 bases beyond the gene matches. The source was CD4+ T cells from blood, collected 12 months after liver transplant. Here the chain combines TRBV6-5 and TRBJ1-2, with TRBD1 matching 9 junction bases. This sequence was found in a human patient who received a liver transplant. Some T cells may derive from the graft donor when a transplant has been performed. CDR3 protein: CASSPRGQGNGYTF. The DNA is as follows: TGTGCCAGCAGTCCTCGAGGACAGGGGAATGGCTACACCTTC.